One TCR beta chain is described in this entry. The target antigen is unknown. The data belong to a study of CD8 T cells in ankylosing spondylitis. General study findings and limits: Reports of some motif variants in reactive arthritis synovial fluid and blood predate this one.

V lost 0 bases and J 4 bases, leaving 13 bases between the germline ends. The CDR3 extends over 15 amino acids. CDR1 is SGHRS and CDR2 is YFSETQ in the germline V gene. Making use of molecular barcodes, quantitative 5'-RACE generated TCR beta libraries. TCRdb re-analysed the 5' RACE reads in MiXCR, keeping a single row per CDR3 protein. The repertoire holds some 87,000 distinct CDR3 sequences, with 27% as singletons. The V gene is TRBV5-1, the J gene TRBJ2-5; D perhaps matches TRBD2 (6 bases). The sequence came from a male donor with ankylosing spondylitis or in good health (not recorded which). The sequencing input was blood, either unsorted or a sorted T cell fraction (not recorded which). CDR3 nucleotides: TGCGCCAGCAGCTTGGATGGCGGGGTAGGAGAGACCCAGTACTTC. Protein: CASSLDGGVGETQYF.